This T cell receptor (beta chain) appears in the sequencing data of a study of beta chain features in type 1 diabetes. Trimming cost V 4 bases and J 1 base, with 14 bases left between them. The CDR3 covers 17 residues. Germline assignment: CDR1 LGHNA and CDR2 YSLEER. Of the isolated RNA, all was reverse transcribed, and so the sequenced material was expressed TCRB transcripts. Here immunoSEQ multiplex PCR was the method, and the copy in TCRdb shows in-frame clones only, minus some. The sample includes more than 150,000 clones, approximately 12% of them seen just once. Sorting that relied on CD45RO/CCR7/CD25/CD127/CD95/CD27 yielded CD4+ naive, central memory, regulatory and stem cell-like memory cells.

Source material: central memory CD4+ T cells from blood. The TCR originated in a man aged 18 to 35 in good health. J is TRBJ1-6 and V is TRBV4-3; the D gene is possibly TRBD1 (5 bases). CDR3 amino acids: CASSPGPGGSYNSPLHF. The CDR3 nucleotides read TGCGCCAGCAGCCCAGGTCCTGGGGGATCCTATAATTCACCCCTCCACTTT.